Listed below are T cell receptor beta chains from one sample, sequenced in a study of T cell repertoires in cytomegalovirus infection. No antigens are known for them. TCRdb used MiXCR to reprocess the reads, holding one entry per CDR3 protein. The sample carries roughly 340,000 distinct CDR3 sequences, 25% to 30% recorded once. The sequencing here drew on cultured PBMCs, taken from culture after CMV antigen stimulation. These receptor sequences come from a human donor in good health (CMV status not recorded). Some clones in this sample may be carry-over from other donors' samples. CDR3s include the opening cysteine and the closing phenylalanine or tryptophan. A D gene is named only where the DNA matches it firmly. Only part of the rows carry a size: once, few, many, or a class if the clone is expanded.

V	D	J	size	CDR3	DNA
TRBV30	TRBD2	TRBJ2-3	few	CAWSVQTSGIRTDTQYF	TGTGCCTGGAGTGTACAGACTAGCGGTATACGCACAGATACGCAGTATTTT
TRBV7-1	-	TRBJ1-5	-	CASTLHRGPKGNQPQHF	TGTGCCAGCACCCTTCACCGGGGCCCGAAGGGCAATCAGCCCCAGCATTTT
TRBV7-4	-	TRBJ2-1	few	CASSLASGTEQFF	TGTGCCAGCAGCTTAGCGTCAGGGACCGAGCAGTTCTTC
TRBV28	TRBD1	TRBJ2-6	few	CASSLGQGRGSGANVLTF	TGTGCCAGCAGTTTGGGACAGGGAAGGGGCTCTGGGGCCAACGTCCTGACTTTC
TRBV4-1	TRBD2	TRBJ2-3	-	CASSQVGLADTDTQYF	TGCGCCAGCAGCCAAGTAGGACTAGCGGATACAGATACGCAGTATTTT
TRBV10-3	-	TRBJ1-1	-	CAISESMNTEAFF	TGTGCCATCAGTGAGTCCATGAACACTGAAGCTTTCTTT
TRBV12-3/TRBV12-4	-	TRBJ1-1	-	CASSLVGGEEAFF	TGTGCCAGCAGTCTAGTAGGGGGGGAAGAAGCTTTCTTT
TRBV29-1	-	TRBJ1-2	-	CSAGGTLYGYTF	TGCAGCGCCGGAGGGACACTTTATGGCTACACCTTC
TRBV10-3	TRBD1	TRBJ1-5	-	CAFSGTGRSENNQPQHF	TGTGCCTTCTCCGGGACAGGGCGTAGCGAAAACAATCAGCCCCAGCATTTT
TRBV7-6	-	TRBJ2-3	-	CASSLPFGENTDTQYF	TGTGCCAGCAGCCTCCCTTTTGGCGAAAACACAGATACGCAGTATTTT
TRBV27	-	TRBJ1-2	few	CASSLSSRNGYTF	TGTGCCAGCAGTTTATCGAGTCGAAATGGCTACACCTTC
TRBV9	-	TRBJ1-1	-	CASSEEGGRMNTEAFF	TGTGCCAGCAGCGAGGAAGGGGGTAGAATGAACACTGAAGCTTTCTTT
TRBV6-6	-	TRBJ2-6	-	CASSRGRSSGANVLTF	TGTGCCAGCAGCCGGGGGCGATCTTCTGGGGCCAACGTCCTGACTTTC
TRBV30	-	TRBJ1-2	-	CAWRGLGEAAVGYGYTF	TGTGCCTGGAGGGGGCTGGGGGAGGCGGCAGTTGGGTATGGCTACACCTTC
TRBV27	-	TRBJ1-1	-	CASSPTDRWGPTEAFF	TGTGCCAGCAGTCCGACGGACAGATGGGGCCCCACTGAAGCTTTCTTT
TRBV6-1	-	TRBJ2-3	-	CASSERATSGTDTQYF	TGTGCCAGCAGTGAAAGGGCTACTTCGGGCACAGATACGCAGTATTTT
TRBV27	-	TRBJ1-5	-	CASSPEALLSNQPQHF	TGTGCCAGCAGCCCCGAGGCTCTGCTTAGCAATCAGCCCCAGCATTTT
TRBV20-1	-	TRBJ2-3	-	CSAREASTDTQYF	TGCAGTGCTAGAGAGGCTAGCACAGATACGCAGTATTTT
TRBV18	TRBD2	TRBJ2-7	-	CASSKLAGVYEQYF	TGTGCCAGCTCCAAACTAGCGGGAGTCTACGAGCAGTACTTC
TRBV7-6	-	TRBJ2-1	many	CASSLPRAAYNEQFF	TGTGCCAGCAGCCTCCCCAGGGCCGCCTACAATGAGCAGTTCTTC
TRBV2	-	TRBJ2-2	-	CASSSLNTWELFF	TGTGCCAGCAGTTCACTGAACACCTGGGAGCTGTTTTTT
TRBV19	-	TRBJ1-2	few	CASRSGGEGDYGYTF	TGTGCCAGTAGGAGCGGGGGCGAAGGGGACTATGGCTACACCTTC
TRBV4-1	TRBD2	TRBJ2-3	-	CASSASGGAAYTQYF	TGCGCCAGCAGCGCCAGCGGGGGGGCCGCCTATACGCAGTATTTT
TRBV7-2	-	TRBJ1-1	few	CASSLELQVKAFF	TGTGCCAGCAGCTTAGAACTACAGGTAAAAGCTTTCTTT
TRBV28	TRBD1	TRBJ2-1	-	CASSSTGTGHNEQFF	TGTGCCAGCAGTTCCACCGGGACAGGGCACAATGAGCAGTTCTTC
TRBV28	-	TRBJ2-2	-	CASSLGVVTGELFF	TGTGCCAGCAGTTTAGGGGTTGTCACCGGGGAGCTGTTTTTT
TRBV11-2	-	TRBJ2-1	-	CASSPISTPKPFF	TGTGCCAGCAGCCCCATCTCGACACCTAAACCGTTCTTC
TRBV28	-	TRBJ1-3	few	CASSFWEGRGNTIYF	TGTGCCAGCAGTTTTTGGGAGGGCCGAGGAAACACCATATATTTT
TRBV6-5	TRBD2	TRBJ2-5	-	CASSYGLAGTQETQYF	TGTGCCAGCAGTTACGGACTAGCGGGGACCCAAGAGACCCAGTACTTC
TRBV28	-	TRBJ2-5	few	CASSLWVMRWTQYF	TGTGCCAGCAGTTTGTGGGTGATGAGGTGGACCCAGTACTTC
TRBV19	TRBD2	TRBJ2-3	-	CASREGAAGKTDTQYF	TGTGCCAGTAGGGAAGGCGCAGCGGGGAAAACAGATACGCAGTATTTT
TRBV4-2	-	TRBJ2-3	-	CASSQSTTPSTDTQYF	TGTGCCAGCAGCCAGAGCACCACCCCTAGCACAGATACGCAGTATTTT
TRBV7-3	-	TRBJ2-3	many	CASSLEIADTQYF	TGTGCCAGCAGCTTAGAGATCGCCGATACGCAGTATTTT
TRBV6-5	-	TRBJ1-2	-	CASRRGVQGSGLSDGYTF	TGTGCCAGCAGGAGGGGTGTACAGGGTTCCGGTCTCTCAGATGGCTACACCTTC
TRBV6-2/TRBV6-3	-	TRBJ2-7	-	CASSYGSEQYF	TGTGCCAGCAGTTACGGCTCCGAGCAGTACTTC
TRBV6-8	TRBD1	TRBJ2-7	few	CASSFGDRTGFYEQYF	TGTGCCAGCAGTTTCGGGGACAGGACGGGCTTTTACGAGCAGTACTTC
TRBV6-5	TRBD1	TRBJ2-1	few	CASSSIDRVHEQFF	TGTGCCAGCAGTTCCATTGACAGGGTCCATGAGCAGTTCTTC
TRBV4-2	TRBD1	TRBJ1-4	few	CASSQARTGPRTNEKLFF	TGTGCCAGCAGCCAAGCCCGGACAGGGCCACGGACTAATGAAAAACTGTTTTTT
TRBV12-3/TRBV12-4	TRBD2	TRBJ2-7	-	CASSSVTSGEAHEQYF	TGTGCCAGCAGTTCCGTGACTAGCGGGGAGGCCCACGAGCAGTACTTC
TRBV6-5	-	TRBJ2-7	few	CASSYSAPAYEQYF	TGTGCCAGCAGTTACTCCGCCCCCGCCTACGAGCAGTACTTC
TRBV7-3	-	TRBJ2-3	-	CASRLFLWDTQYF	TGTGCCAGCAGGCTTTTCTTGTGGGATACGCAGTATTTT
TRBV28	-	TRBJ2-1	-	CASSLPVDGKNNEQFF	TGTGCCAGCAGTTTACCAGTGGACGGGAAAAACAATGAGCAGTTCTTC
TRBV6-5	-	TRBJ1-5	-	CASSRRDIGQPQHF	TGTGCCAGCAGTCGACGGGACATAGGGCAGCCCCAGCATTTT
TRBV5-4	TRBD2	TRBJ2-2	-	CASSRSTSGTNTGELFF	TGTGCCAGCAGCCGTTCGACTAGCGGTACGAACACCGGGGAGCTGTTTTTT
TRBV7-3	TRBD1	TRBJ2-7	once	CASSPQRQGKQYF	TGTGCCAGCAGCCCTCAACGACAGGGGAAGCAGTACTTC
TRBV10-3	TRBD1	TRBJ1-6	few	CAISPGQGIGSPLHF	TGTGCCATCAGCCCCGGACAGGGGATCGGTTCACCCCTCCACTTT
TRBV18	-	TRBJ2-1	-	CASSRRGWDEQFF	TGTGCCAGCTCACGAAGGGGTTGGGATGAGCAGTTCTTC
TRBV3-1	TRBD1	TRBJ1-1	few	CASSRRQGAAAEAFF	TGTGCCAGCAGCCGGAGGCAGGGGGCTGCGGCTGAAGCTTTCTTT
TRBV15	-	TRBJ2-3	few	CATSRGSGTSTDTQYF	TGTGCCACCAGCAGGGGGTCAGGGACGAGCACAGATACGCAGTATTTT
TRBV7-9	-	TRBJ2-3	few	CASSFTGRDTDTQYF	TGTGCCAGCAGCTTTACCGGCAGGGACACAGATACGCAGTATTTT
TRBV19	TRBD2	TRBJ2-2	-	CASTPTSGRSNTGELFF	TGTGCCAGTACCCCGACTAGCGGGAGATCTAATACCGGGGAGCTGTTTTTT
TRBV3-1	TRBD2	TRBJ2-1	-	CASTGGRGGEQFF	TGTGCCAGCACAGGCGGGAGGGGAGGTGAGCAGTTCTTC
TRBV11-2	TRBD2	TRBJ2-1	few	CASSRTSGGAADEQFF	TGTGCCAGCAGCAGGACTAGCGGGGGGGCCGCGGATGAGCAGTTCTTC
TRBV7-9	-	TRBJ2-2	-	CASSFRSGSPNTGELFF	TGTGCCAGCAGCTTCAGGTCAGGCAGCCCGAACACCGGGGAGCTGTTTTTT
TRBV6-1	-	TRBJ1-1	many	CASSEELRTTAFF	TGTGCCAGCAGTGAAGAGCTGAGGACCACGGCTTTCTTT
TRBV6-1	-	TRBJ1-1	many	CASSERGRVRAEAFF	TGTGCCAGCAGTGAAAGGGGCAGGGTTCGGGCTGAAGCTTTCTTT
TRBV2	TRBD1	TRBJ1-5	-	CASSVGTGRVQPQHF	TGTGCCAGCAGCGTCGGGACAGGGCGGGTCCAGCCCCAGCATTTT
TRBV6-1	TRBD2	TRBJ2-3	few	CASSGLGQRGSPDTQYF	TGTGCCAGCTCTGGGTTGGGCCAGCGGGGGAGCCCAGATACGCAGTATTTT
TRBV7-2	TRBD2	TRBJ2-3	few	CASSTRLAGGTDTQYF	TGTGCCAGCAGCACACGACTAGCGGGAGGAACAGATACGCAGTATTTT
TRBV7-3	-	TRBJ2-1	-	CASSSSGGSAYNEQFF	TGTGCCAGCAGCTCCTCAGGAGGTAGCGCCTACAATGAGCAGTTCTTC